The next 18 T cell receptor beta chains were all read from a single sample in a study of neurological immune-mediated disorders. TCRdb reprocessed the 5' RACE reads via MiXCR and lists one record per CDR3 protein. The data show roughly 50,000 distinct CDR3 sequences, 3.5% to 5.5% seen once. The sequencing input was PBMCs. These receptors were taken from a woman aged 60-75 years with multiple sclerosis.

This clonotype was seen repeatedly, ten times or more. V and J are TRBV4-1 and TRBJ1-5; no firm D call. V shed 0 bases and J shed 4 bases, with 13 bases lying between them. CDR3 length: 16 residues. Germline-derived CDR1 and CDR2 are MGHRA and YSYEKL. The CDR3 bases are TGCGCCAGCAGCCAAGAAGGCACCGGAGAGAATCAGCCCCAGCATTTT. Translated, it gives CASSQEGTGENQPQHF.

This clonotype was found many times. The chain recombines TRBV10-3 with TRBJ2-3; D may be TRBD1 or TRBD2 (6 bases each). Trimming left V 5 bases short and J 3 bases short, with 18 bases between. This CDR3 is 16 amino acids long. Germline CDR1 ENHRY, CDR2 SYGVKD. CDR3 in amino acids: CAISPTGRYATDTQYF. The CDR3 DNA follows: TGTGCCATCAGTCCTACAGGGAGGTACGCAACAGATACGCAGTATTTT.

This clonotype was counted many times. The V call is TRBV5-1, the J call TRBJ2-1; D is perhaps TRBD2 (6 bases). Germline values: CDR1 SGHRS, CDR2 YFSETQ. Trimming left V 6 bases short and J 7 bases short, with 17 bases between. This CDR3 spans 14 amino acids. This CDR3 is CASKWDSQYNEQFF. The CDR3 nucleotides are TGCGCCAGCAAATGGGACTCCCAGTATAATGAGCAGTTCTTC. The complete variable domain, with remaining parts taken from reference TRBV5-1 and TRBJ2-1, reads KAGVTQTPRYLIKTRGQQVTLSCSPISGHRSVSWYQQTPGQGLQFLFEYFSETQRNKGNFPGRFSGRQFSNSRSEMNVSTLELGDSALYLCASKWDSQYNEQFFGPGTRLTVL.

This clonotype has a count of ten or more. CDR3 region: CASSLMRRTGGLFMADRTDTQYF. The CDR3 DNA is TGTGCCAGCAGCTTAATGAGGAGGACAGGGGGCTTATTTATGGCGGACCGCACAGATACGCAGTATTTT. The genes are TRBV11-2 and TRBJ2-3; TRBD1 matches 11 bases. Per germline, CDR1 SGHAT and CDR2 FQNNGV. The length of the CDR3 is 23 residues. V shed 2 bases, J shed 1 base, and the junction held 23 bases outside the gene matches.

The rearrangement uses TRBV2 and TRBJ2-7, with no clear D. V lost 4 bases to trimming and J lost 1 base, with 8 bases between them. Germline V gives CDR1 SNHLY, CDR2 FYNNEI. This CDR3 spans 13 amino acids. This CDR3 reads CASSAAPSYEQYV. The CDR3 region has the DNA TGTGCCAGCAGTGCTGCGCCGTCCTACGAGCAGTACGTC.

V and J are TRBV28 and TRBJ1-4; TRBD1 aligns across 10 bases. The CDR3 spans 20 residues. The V gene's germline CDR1 is MDHEN and CDR2 SYDVKM. Unmatched junction bases numbered 22, after V lost 4 bases and J lost 8 bases. The CDR3 loop reads CASSSPSFRDRGLSGEKLFF. CDR3 DNA sequence: TGTGCCAGCAGTTCCCCCTCTTTCCGGGACAGGGGACTCTCTGGGGAAAAACTGTTTTTT. Combining the CDR3 with reference TRBV28 and TRBJ1-4 gives the whole variable domain DVKVTQSSRYLVKRTGEKVFLECVQDMDHENMFWYRQDPGLGLRLIYFSYDVKMKEKGDIPEGYSVSREKKERFSLILESASTNQTSMYLCASSSPSFRDRGLSGEKLFFGSGTQLSVL.

This clonotype was detected many times. The V gene is TRBV20-1, the J gene TRBJ2-7, with D perhaps TRBD2 (5 bases). This CDR3 contains 15 residues. Deletions cut 1 base from V and 0 bases from J, with 13 bases between. The germline gives CDR1 DFQATT, CDR2 SNEGSKA (reference sequence). CDR3 sequence: CSARVFGDSSYEQYF. CDR3 nucleotide sequence: TGCAGTGCTAGAGTTTTCGGGGATAGCTCCTACGAGCAGTACTTC.

In this sample, this clonotype turned up many times. The chain recombines TRBV5-1 with TRBJ1-4; TRBD1 is a possible D gene (5 bases). The CDR3 loop spans 16 amino acids. From germline, CDR1 is SGHRS and CDR2 YFSETQ. The V end lost 0 bases, the J end lost 7 bases, and 16 bases lay between the germline ends. This CDR3 reads CASSLDGVWGGEKLFF. CDR3 bases: TGCGCCAGCAGCTTGGATGGTGTTTGGGGGGGTGAAAAACTGTTTTTT.

Ten or more counts support this clonotype. The chain employs TRBV4-1 and TRBJ2-5, with 12 bases that match TRBD2. This CDR3 contains 15 residues. Per germline, CDR1 MGHRA and CDR2 YSYEKL. V was pared by 6 bases and J by 4 bases, with 6 bases of the junction left unmatched. CDR3 nucleotide sequence: TGCGCCAGCAGACGGACTAGCGGGGTCCCAGAGACCCAGTACTTC. Encoded protein: CASRRTSGVPETQYF.

This clonotype was observed at least ten times. The rearrangement uses TRBV29-1 and TRBJ2-2, with 10 nucleotides matching TRBD2. Germline V gene lookup returns CDR1 SQVTM and CDR2 ANQGSEA. This CDR3 has 12 residues. This CDR3 is CGRTSGPGELFF. The CDR3 DNA sequence: TGCGGACGGACTAGCGGTCCCGGGGAGCTGTTTTTT.

The chain employs TRBV20-1 and TRBJ1-5; possibly TRBD1 for D (5 bases). The CDR3 is made up of 14 amino acids. CDR1 and CDR2 (germline): DFQATT, SNEGSKA (reference sequence). Trimming removed 7 bases at V and 3 bases at J, with 16 bases between. CDR3: CSVPGPGDNQPQHF. As DNA, the CDR3 is TGCAGTGTTCCGGGACCAGGAGACAATCAGCCCCAGCATTTT.

In its sample, this clonotype was seen many times. The chain is built from TRBV14 and TRBJ2-5; 8 bases are shared with TRBD2. J was trimmed by 5 bases and V by 4 bases; bases with no gene match: 9. The CDR3 has 15 amino acids. Per germline, CDR1 SGHDN and CDR2 FVKESK. The CDR3 nucleotides are TGTGCCAGCAGCCCCACCGGGAGGGCCTTGGAGACCCAGTACTTC. It codes for CASSPTGRALETQYF.

This clonotype was detected many times. V and J are TRBV3-1 and TRBJ2-1; D not certain. V was pared by 1 base and J by 4 bases, with 8 bases between. This CDR3 contains 14 residues. The germline V gene encodes CDR1 LGHDT and CDR2 YNNKEL (reference sequence). The CDR3 region has the DNA TGTGCCAGCAGCCAAGGACACATTTACAATGAGCAGTTCTTC. Residues: CASSQGHIYNEQFF.

This clonotype was seen repeatedly, ten times or more. CDR3 in DNA: TGTGCCACCAGCAGACGGACAGGGGGCGGGGAGCTGTTTTTT. This encodes CATSRRTGGGELFF. This sequence joins TRBV15 and TRBJ2-2, with TRBD1 identical over 10 bases. In germline, CDR1 is LNHNV, CDR2 YYDKDF (reference sequence). The CDR3 consists of 14 residues. With 2 bases clipped from V and 7 bases from J, the junction kept 1 base outside the gene matches.

This clonotype was seen many times. The genes are TRBV20-1 and TRBJ2-1; maybe TRBD2 (5 bases). The V and J ends lost 5 bases and 8 bases respectively, with 10 bases between them. The germline gives CDR1 DFQATT, CDR2 SNEGSKA (reference sequence). The CDR3 totals 11 residues. The chain's CDR3 is CSASPGYEQFF. Written as DNA, the CDR3 is TGCAGTGCTTCGCCGGGGTATGAGCAGTTCTTC.

This clonotype occurred many times. The junction and the germline gene differ at one end; a read error may be behind it. V usage is TRBV2 and J usage is TRBJ1-5; D call uncertain. The CDR3 is made up of 16 amino acids. Germline lookup yields CDR1 SNHLY and CDR2 FYNNEI. DNA of the CDR3: TGTGCCAGCAGTCGGACGATCCGAAGTCTCAATCAGCCCCAGAATTTT. Protein product: CASSRTIRSLNQPQNF.

This clonotype was counted many times. The CDR3 nucleotides read TGCAGTGCCACCGCGGAGGGGAATGAGCAGTTCTTC. Protein product: CSATAEGNEQFF. This sequence joins TRBV20-1 and TRBJ2-1; maybe TRBD2 (6 bases). Germline lookup yields CDR1 DFQATT and CDR2 SNEGSKA (reference sequence). V shed 6 bases and J shed 7 bases, with 13 bases lying between them. CDR3 length equals 12 residues.

The gene calls are TRBV7-8 and TRBJ2-7; D gene ambiguous. CDR3 length: 15 residues. Germline lookup yields CDR1 SGHVS and CDR2 FQNEAQ. V lost 5 bases and J lost 3, with 17 bases in between. CDR3 loop: CASSLERTDNYEQYF. The CDR3 coding sequence is TGTGCCAGCAGCCTCGAACGAACCGATAACTACGAGCAGTACTTC.